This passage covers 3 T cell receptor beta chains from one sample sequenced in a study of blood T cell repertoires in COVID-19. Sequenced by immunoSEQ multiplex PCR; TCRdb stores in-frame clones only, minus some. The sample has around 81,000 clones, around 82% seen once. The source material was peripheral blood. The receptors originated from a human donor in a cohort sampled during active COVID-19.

The CDR3 sequence is CASSEAEGQGYGYTF. CDR3 DNA sequence: TGTGCCAGCAGTGAAGCGGAGGGACAGGGATATGGCTACACCTTC. The chain employs TRBV6-1 and TRBJ1-2; 9 bases are a match to TRBD1. This CDR3 has 15 amino acids. CDR1 is MNHNS, CDR2 SASEGT, per germline. V shed 0 bases, J shed 5 bases, and the junction held 4 bases outside the gene matches.

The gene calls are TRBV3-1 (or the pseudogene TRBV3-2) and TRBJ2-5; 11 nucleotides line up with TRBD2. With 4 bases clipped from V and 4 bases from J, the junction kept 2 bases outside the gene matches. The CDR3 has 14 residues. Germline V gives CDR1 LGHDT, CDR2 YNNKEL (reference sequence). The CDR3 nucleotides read TGTGCCAGCAGCCTTCTAGCGGGGGGAGAGACCCAGTACTTC. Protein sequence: CASSLLAGGETQYF.

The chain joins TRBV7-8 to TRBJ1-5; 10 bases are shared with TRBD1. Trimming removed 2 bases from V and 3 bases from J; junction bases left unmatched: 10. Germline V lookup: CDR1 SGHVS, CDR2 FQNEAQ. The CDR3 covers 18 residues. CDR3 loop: CASSLPRGTGATNQPQHF. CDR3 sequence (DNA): TGTGCCAGCAGCTTACCCCGGGGGACAGGGGCGACCAATCAGCCCCAGCATTTT.